The 15 T cell receptor beta chains listed next were all sequenced from one sample in a study of brain T cells in children with intractable seizures. The repertoire was sequenced with immunoSEQ multiplex PCR; TCRdb's copy has only in-frame clones and lacks some. Among 300,000 to 400,000 clones listed, approximately 93% were seen once. Indicated time point: blood from clinic visit 5 months post-surgery; TSC patient then seizure free. Sequences were derived from peripheral blood, sampled about 5 months after surgery. These receptor sequences come from a boy younger than two with tuberous sclerosis and intractable seizures.

V usage is TRBV19 and J usage is TRBJ2-1; the D gene could be TRBD1 or TRBD2 (7 bases each). V lost 8 bases and J lost 6, with 20 bases in between. This CDR3 spans 15 amino acids. The germline V gene has CDR1 LNHDA and CDR2 SQIVND (reference sequence). CDR3: CASGGGGPGVNEQFF. In DNA, the CDR3 is TGTGCCAGTGGGGGAGGGGGCCCCGGTGTCAATGAGCAGTTCTTC.

This CDR3 is CASSFRASSYNEQFF. CDR3 sequence (DNA): TGTGCCAGCAGCTTTAGGGCGAGCTCCTACAATGAGCAGTTCTTC. The genes are TRBV7-9 and TRBJ2-1, with D unclear. CDR3 length: 15 amino acids. The V gene lost 3 bases and the J gene lost 0 bases, with 9 bases spanning the gap. Germline V lookup: CDR1 SEHNR, CDR2 FQNEAQ (reference sequence). Drawing the rest from reference TRBV7-9 and TRBJ2-1, the complete variable domain is DTGVSQNPRHKITKRGQNVTFRCDPISEHNRLYWYRQTLGQGPEFLTYFQNEAQLEKSRLLSDRFSAERPKGSFSTLEIQRTEQGDSAMYLCASSFRASSYNEQFFGPGTRLTVL.

The rearrangement joins TRBV7-9 to TRBJ1-4, with 7 bases fitting TRBD1. The length of the CDR3 is 15 residues. V trimming: 5 bases; J trimming: 3 bases; junction bases outside the gene matches: 6. CDR1 and CDR2 from the germline V gene are SEHNR and FQNEAQ (reference sequence). CDR3 coding DNA: TGTGCCAGCAGCCCGGAGGGGGCGTCTAATGAAAAACTGTTTTTT. Its protein product is CASSPEGASNEKLFF.

In DNA, the CDR3 is TGCGCCAGCAGCCAAGATCGTTCCGACAGGGCCTATGGCTACACCTTC. Translated, it gives CASSQDRSDRAYGYTF. V gene TRBV4-1 combines with J gene TRBJ1-2; 7 nucleotides align to TRBD1. Germline assignment: CDR1 MGHRA and CDR2 YSYEKL. V shed 0 bases and J 4 bases; nucleotides not matched to a gene: 8. CDR3 length: 16 amino acids.

The chain links TRBV5-1 to TRBJ2-7; 7 bases map to TRBD1. Looked up from germline, CDR1 is SGHRS and CDR2 is YFSETQ. The CDR3 contains 13 residues. Germline trimming cut 3 bases from V and 6 bases from J; bases unmatched to any gene: 6. The CDR3 sequence is CASSSDRKGEQYF. DNA of the CDR3: TGCGCCAGCAGCTCGGACAGGAAGGGCGAGCAGTACTTC.

The J gene is TRBJ2-3, the V gene TRBV16, with 7 bases fitting TRBD2. Germline CDR1 KGHSY, CDR2 FQNENV. There are 15 residues in the CDR3. J was trimmed by 5 bases and V by 3 bases; bases with no gene match: 8. This CDR3 reads CASSQSLAVGDTQYF. In nucleotides, the CDR3 is TGTGCCAGCAGCCAGAGTCTAGCGGTTGGAGATACGCAGTATTTT.

This rearrangement joins TRBV30 to TRBJ2-7; possibly TRBD2 for D (6 bases). Trimming removed 4 bases at V and 3 bases at J, with 10 bases between. Germline V lookup: CDR1 GTSNPN, CDR2 SVGIG (reference sequence). The CDR3 length is 12 residues. The CDR3 is CAWNPGGYEQYF. CDR3 coding DNA: TGTGCCTGGAATCCCGGGGGCTACGAGCAGTACTTC.

The genes are TRBV19 and TRBJ2-7; 9 bases match TRBD2. From germline, CDR1 is LNHDA and CDR2 SQIVND (reference sequence). This CDR3 is 14 amino acids long. The junction had 4 bases not matched to a gene; V was cut back by 5 bases and J by 2 bases. CDR3 nucleotide sequence: TGTGCCAGTAGTGTCCGACTAGCGGCCTACGAGCAGTACTTC. Its protein product is CASSVRLAAYEQYF.

In DNA form, the CDR3 reads TGCGCCAGCAGCTCACGTACTAGCGGGGGGGCCGGTGAGCAGTTCTTC. Translated, it gives CASSSRTSGGAGEQFF. The V call is TRBV5-1, the J call TRBJ2-1; TRBD2 matches at 13 bases. Germline CDR1 reads SGHRS; CDR2 reads YFSETQ. With V trimmed by 3 bases and J by 9 bases, 9 bases remained unmatched. This CDR3 has 16 residues.

The V call is TRBV11-3, the J call TRBJ2-1, with D uncertain. The CDR3 has 13 amino acids. The germline V gene encodes CDR1 SGHNT and CDR2 YENEEA. Trimming shortened V by 5 bases and J by 5 bases, and 10 bases separated the two germline ends. The CDR3 reads CASSPTPNNEQFF. The CDR3 DNA sequence: TGTGCCAGCAGCCCAACGCCGAACAATGAGCAGTTCTTC.

The rearrangement uses TRBV5-1 and TRBJ2-2; D gene unclear. The CDR3 is 16 residues long. V was clipped by 2 bases and J by 6 bases, with 17 bases between them. Germline CDR1 is SGHRS and CDR2 is YFSETQ. CDR3 in DNA: TGCGCCAGCAGCTTTATTGGCAGTCATACGTCCGGGGAGCTGTTTTTT. It is translated as CASSFIGSHTSGELFF.

The chain employs TRBV3-1 (or the pseudogene TRBV3-2) and TRBJ1-3, with 8 bases aligning to TRBD1. With 2 bases clipped from V and 3 bases from J, the junction kept 3 bases outside the gene matches. In germline, CDR1 is LGHDT, CDR2 YNNKEL (reference sequence). CDR3 length equals 15 residues. The CDR3 spells CASSQRDRFGNTIYF. DNA for the CDR3: TGTGCCAGCAGCCAACGGGACAGGTTTGGAAACACCATATATTTT.

The chain uses TRBV19 and TRBJ2-1; 16 bases are a match to TRBD2. Germline V gives CDR1 LNHDA, CDR2 SQIVND (reference sequence). CDR3 size: 18 residues. V shed 5 bases, J shed 5 bases, and the junction held 9 bases outside the gene matches. The CDR3 protein is CASSPGLAGGLRHNEQFF. The CDR3 DNA reads TGTGCCAGTAGTCCGGGACTAGCGGGGGGGCTAAGGCACAATGAGCAGTTCTTC.

The rearrangement links TRBV19 to TRBJ2-5; D gene unclear. The CDR3 runs to 15 residues. CDR1 is LNHDA, CDR2 SQIVND, per germline (reference sequence). The V and J ends lost 1 base and 2 bases respectively, with 11 bases between them. The CDR3 sequence is CASSIGWPQQETQYF. The CDR3 DNA follows: TGTGCCAGTAGTATAGGGTGGCCTCAACAAGAGACCCAGTACTTC.

This clone was counted only a few times. The chain joins TRBV7-9 to TRBJ1-2; D is unclear. The CDR3 is made up of 12 amino acids. CDR1 is SEHNR, CDR2 FQNEAQ, per germline (reference sequence). Trimming shortened V by 0 bases and J by 6 bases, and 5 bases separated the two germline ends. CDR3 sequence (DNA): TGTGCCAGCAGCTTAGCCGTGGATGGCTACACCTTC. The encoded protein is CASSLAVDGYTF.